These 19 T cell receptor beta chains were all obtained from the same sample, sequenced in a study of cytomegalovirus exposure and HLA in healthy donors. This PCR relied on a set of 60 Vbeta primers and 13 Jbeta primers. Profiled with immunoSEQ multiplex PCR; TCRdb holds only in-frame clones, not every one. Among under 200,000 clones listed, approximately 80% were seen once. The sequenced sample was PBMCs. These receptors were collected from a man aged 50-59 years in good health and CMV-seropositive.

This chain connects TRBV7-2 to TRBJ2-3; 10 bases fit TRBD2. The CDR3 spans 19 residues. V lost 1 base, J lost 3 bases, and 13 bases stayed unmatched. CDR1 is SGHTA, CDR2 FQGNSA, per germline. CDR3 amino acids: CASSLERLAGVMGTDTQYF. The CDR3 DNA is TGTGCCAGCAGCTTAGAAAGACTAGCGGGCGTGATGGGGACAGATACGCAGTATTTT.

This chain joins TRBV19 and TRBJ2-7; 8 bases line up with TRBD2. The CDR3 sequence is 15 residues long. The germline V gene encodes CDR1 LNHDA and CDR2 SQIVND (reference sequence). V shed 1 base, J shed 0 bases, and the junction held 2 bases outside the gene matches. The CDR3 DNA follows: TGTGCCAGTAGTATAGCAACTAGCGGCTCCTACGAGCAGTACTTC. Translation gives CASSIATSGSYEQYF.

This clone turned up a few times. The chain links TRBV1 to TRBJ1-5; TRBD1 is taken as the D call from the table, unchecked against the DNA. TRBV1 is given as a pseudogene. This CDR3 has 15 amino acids. The CDR3 is CTSRTGTGDNQPQHF. The CDR3, as DNA: TGCACCAGCAGGACAGGGACAGGGGACAATCAGCCCCAGCATTTT.

The chain recombines TRBV6-5 with TRBJ2-7; 14 bases are shared with TRBD2. V gave up 0 bases and J gave up 6 bases; unmatched junction bases: 4. The CDR3 is 16 amino acids. Germline CDR1 MNHEY, CDR2 SVGAGI. CDR3: CASSYSTGLAGVEQYF. CDR3 DNA: TGTGCCAGCAGTTACTCAACGGGACTAGCGGGGGTCGAGCAGTACTTC.

The chain is built from TRBV6-5 and TRBJ1-4; no definite D call. The CDR3 is 13 residues long. Germline CDR1 reads MNHEY; CDR2 reads SVGAGI. The V and J ends lost 2 bases and 11 bases respectively, with 12 bases between them. CDR3 nucleotide sequence: TGTGCCAGCAGTTACGGTCCGCTGGGCAAACTGTTTTTT. Translating gives CASSYGPLGKLFF.

This clone was recorded only once. The V gene is TRBV5-4, the J gene TRBJ1-2; 10 bases match TRBD1. This CDR3 is built from 14 residues. After removal of 0 bases from V and 8 bases from J, the junction contained 4 bases not matched to a gene. The germline V gene has CDR1 SGHNT and CDR2 YYREEE (reference sequence). The CDR3 DNA follows: TGTGCCAGCAGCTTGGACGACAGGGGGCTAGGCTACACCTTC. It encodes CASSLDDRGLGYTF.

This clone was seen only once. The chain uses TRBV30 and TRBJ2-2; D gene ambiguous. With 5 bases removed from V and 0 bases from J, the gap between germline ends came to 10 bases. Germline V gives CDR1 GTSNPN, CDR2 SVGIG (reference sequence). The CDR3 sequence is 14 residues long. CDR3 region: CAWAPESNTGELFF. CDR3 DNA: TGTGCCTGGGCCCCCGAGTCGAACACCGGGGAGCTGTTTTTT.

This clone was seen only a few times. The chain joins TRBV4-2 to TRBJ2-2; D perhaps matches TRBD1 (5 bases). There are 15 residues in the CDR3. Germline-derived CDR1 and CDR2 are LGHNA and YNFKEQ. Deletions cut 1 base from V and 0 bases from J, with 6 bases between. CDR3 in amino acids: CASSQGQTNTGELFF. CDR3 bases: TGTGCCAGCAGCCAAGGACAGACGAACACCGGGGAGCTGTTTTTT.

The V gene is TRBV6-5, the J gene TRBJ2-2; D gene ambiguous. The CDR3 sequence is 12 residues long. The ends were cut back, 5 bases at V and 5 bases at J, with 6 bases in the middle. The V gene's germline CDR1 is MNHEY and CDR2 SVGAGI. CDR3 amino acids: CASSPLTGELFF. The DNA of the CDR3 is TGTGCCAGCAGTCCACTTACCGGGGAGCTGTTTTTT.

The J gene is TRBJ1-3, the V gene TRBV27, with D possibly TRBD1 on 6 matching bases. Per the germline V gene, CDR1 is MNHEY and CDR2 is SMNVEV (reference sequence). The CDR3 covers 14 residues. Trimming cost V 2 bases and J 2 bases, with 7 bases left between them. The DNA of the CDR3 is TGTGCCAGCAGTTTACAGGGGACTGGAAACACCATATATTTT. This gives the protein CASSLQGTGNTIYF.

J is TRBJ2-7 and V is TRBV2, with 9 bases identical to TRBD2. This CDR3 is 14 amino acids long. V shed 3 bases, J shed 3 bases, and the junction held 3 bases outside the gene matches. The germline V gene encodes CDR1 SNHLY and CDR2 FYNNEI. The CDR3 sequence is CASSEGSGSYEQYF. The CDR3 DNA follows: TGTGCCAGCAGTGAGGGTAGCGGGAGCTACGAGCAGTACTTC.

The chain uses TRBV18 and TRBJ1-2; 9 nucleotides match TRBD1. The J segment lost 9 bases and the V segment lost 6 bases, leaving 11 bases of the junction unmatched. The CDR3 spans 14 residues. Germline V lookup: CDR1 KGHSH, CDR2 LQKENI. As DNA, the CDR3 is TGTGCCAGCTCCCCTGATGGGGACAGGGAAAGCTACACCTTC. It is translated as CASSPDGDRESYTF.

The chain carries TRBV19 and TRBJ1-5; 7 bases line up with TRBD1. With 10 bases clipped from V and 2 bases from J, the junction kept 11 bases outside the gene matches. CDR1 LNHDA and CDR2 SQIVND come from the germline V gene (reference sequence). The CDR3 is 15 amino acids. CDR3 sequence reads: CATRQGPLGNQPQHF. The CDR3 coding sequence is TGTGCCACCCGACAGGGCCCGTTAGGCAATCAGCCCCAGCATTTT.

In regard to this clone: Within the sample, other DNA sequences also encode this same CDR3. V is TRBV11-2 and J is TRBJ1-4; D gene ambiguous. CDR1 is SGHAT, CDR2 FQNNGV, per germline. The CDR3 spans 14 residues. Trimming took off 1 base at V and 5 bases at J, with 8 bases between the two ends. CDR3 nucleotides: TGTGCCAGCAGCTTAGGAACCGGGAATGAAAAACTGTTTTTT. Its translation: CASSLGTGNEKLFF.

This clone was counted only a few times. One end of the junction fails to match germline, which may point to a read error. The chain has TRBV5-1 and TRBJ2-7; 7 bases match TRBD1. This CDR3 spans 13 amino acids. Germline assignment: CDR1 SGHRS and CDR2 YFSETQ. For the CDR3, the DNA is TGTGCCAGCAGCTCGACAGGGCGGTACGAGCAGTACTTC. Translating gives CASSSTGRYEQYF.

This sequence joins TRBV4-3 and TRBJ2-3; 14 bases map to TRBD2. Trimming cost V 5 bases and J 2 bases; bases outside gene matches: 15. This CDR3 is built from 20 residues. Germline V gene data show CDR1 as LGHNA and CDR2 as YSLEER. For the CDR3, the DNA is TGCGCCAGCAGCTCACGCGGGACTAGCGGGGGCCCTACTCCCACAGATACGCAGTATTTT. It is translated as CASSSRGTSGGPTPTDTQYF.

This clone was seen only once. This chain uses TRBV6-1 with TRBJ1-1; D call uncertain. Germline-derived CDR1 and CDR2 are MNHNS and SASEGT. The CDR3 is 13 amino acids. V lost 7 bases, J lost 1 base, and 10 bases lay in between. DNA for the CDR3: TGTGCCAGCATACCGTCGCGGAACACTGAAGCTTTCTTT. It encodes CASIPSRNTEAFF.

The CDR3 sequence: CASGPMVGGTGETQYF. The CDR3 region has the DNA TGTGCCAGCGGCCCCATGGTGGGGGGGACCGGCGAGACCCAGTACTTC. V gene TRBV7-9 combines with J gene TRBJ2-5, with 7 bases aligning to TRBD2. V shed 8 bases and J 5 bases; nucleotides not matched to a gene: 17. The CDR3 runs 16 residues. Germline V lookup: CDR1 SEHNR, CDR2 FQNEAQ (reference sequence). Full variable domain (rest looked up from reference TRBV7-9 and TRBJ2-5): DTGVSQNPRHKITKRGQNVTFRCDPISEHNRLYWYRQTLGQGPEFLTYFQNEAQLEKSRLLSDRFSAERPKGSFSTLEIQRTEQGDSAMYLCASGPMVGGTGETQYFGPGTRLLVL.

The genes are TRBV4-2 and TRBJ2-5, with TRBD1 matching over 11 bases. Per germline, CDR1 LGHNA and CDR2 YNFKEQ. After removal of 0 bases from V and 5 bases from J, the junction contained 5 bases not matched to a gene. This CDR3 is built from 16 residues. This CDR3 reads CASSQEGQGASETQYF. The DNA of the CDR3 is TGTGCCAGCAGCCAAGAAGGACAGGGGGCGTCGGAGACCCAGTACTTC.